Below are 20 T cell receptor beta chains sequenced from a single sample in a study of regulatory T cells in long-lasting Graves disease. Both iRepertoire HTBI primers and Arm-PCR of CDR3 regions were used to build the TCR beta libraries. TCRdb called the multiplex PCR reads again in MiXCR, with one record for every CDR3 protein. The data contain more than 400,000 distinct CDR3 sequences, less than 20% of them singletons. The time point was: newly diagnosed GD, antithyroid drugs for less than 3 months. RNA isolated from PBMCs was used to make the TCR library. In addition, the sample was reused for a study of T cells in Graves' hyperthyroidism and ophthalmopathy.

The starting material was peripheral blood mononuclear cells (PBMCs), obtained at new diagnosis, from a patient treated with antithyroid drugs. The receptor set was obtained from a woman aged 30 to 39 with Graves disease.

This clonotype was seen ten or more times. CDR3 coding DNA: TGTGCCAGCAGCTTAGCGCGGCGCCCCCAGCAGTTCTTC. This encodes CASSLARRPQQFF. The rearrangement links TRBV11-1 to TRBJ2-1; D is ambiguous. CDR1 is SGHAT and CDR2 is FQDESV in the germline V gene (reference sequence). The V end lost 0 bases, the J end lost 11 bases, and 11 bases lay between the germline ends. CDR3 length: 13 amino acids.

This clonotype has ten or more counts. The chain carries TRBV12-3 or TRBV12-4 and TRBJ2-4; D is perhaps TRBD1 or TRBD2 (5 bases each). The CDR3 contains 13 residues. Trimming removed 6 bases at V and 1 base at J, with 7 bases between. The CDR3 DNA is TGTGCCAGCAGGGGGGTGGCCAAAAACATTCAGTACTTC. Translating it yields CASRGVAKNIQYF.

For this clonotype: This may be a read error: a much more frequent sequence differs by one nucleotide. The chain uses TRBV5-1 and TRBJ2-7; 7 bases fit TRBD2. The germline CDR1 and CDR2 sequences are SGHRS and YFSETQ. This CDR3 contains 15 residues. CDR3 residues: CASRLLAGERYEQCF. CDR3 coding DNA: TGCGCCAGCAGACTTCTGGCGGGGGAACGCTACGAGCAGTGCTTC.

V is TRBV27 and J is TRBJ2-7; perhaps TRBD1 as D (5 bases). The V end lost 5 bases, the J end lost 1 base, and 18 bases lay between the germline ends. Germline lookup yields CDR1 MNHEY and CDR2 SMNVEV (reference sequence). The CDR3 spans 16 residues. CDR3 nucleotide sequence: TGTGCCAGCAGTCCGGACCTTCAGGGCCTTTCCTACGAGCAGTACTTC. Its protein is CASSPDLQGLSYEQYF.

This clonotype has just a few counts. The chain recombines TRBV10-3 with TRBJ1-2; no clear D. The CDR3 contains 16 residues. The germline V gene encodes CDR1 ENHRY and CDR2 SYGVKD. Trimming removed 0 bases at V and 0 bases at J, with 11 bases between. Here the CDR3 DNA reads TGTGCCATCAGTGAGTCTGTGCGAGACGCTAACTATGGCTACACCTTC. It yields the protein CAISESVRDANYGYTF.

This clonotype was recorded many times. V is TRBV5-1 and J is TRBJ1-2, with D possibly being TRBD1 (6 bases). From germline, CDR1 is SGHRS and CDR2 YFSETQ. V lost 5 bases and J 0 bases, leaving 11 bases between the germline ends. The CDR3 extends over 14 amino acids. The CDR3 nucleotides are TGCGCCAGCAGATACGACAGGTCTAACTATGGCTACACCTTC. Protein: CASRYDRSNYGYTF.

Concerning this clonotype itself: Mismatch with germline at one junction end may stem from a read error. The V gene is TRBV7-2, the J gene TRBJ2-5; D possibly corresponds to TRBD2 (5 bases). The CDR3 extends over 15 amino acids. CDR1 is SGHTA, CDR2 FQGNSA, per germline. The CDR3 coding sequence is TGTGCCAGCAGCCTATCGAGAGGGCCCAGCAATGAGCAGCTCTTC. Translation gives CASSLSRGPSNEQLF.

This clonotype came up once. Since a much larger clone is just one base distant, this may be a read error. The chain recombines TRBV7-9 with TRBJ2-1; 7 bases agree with TRBD2. V trimming: 5 bases; J trimming: 12 bases; junction bases outside the gene matches: 16. Germline loops: CDR1 SEHNR, CDR2 FQNEAQ (reference sequence). The CDR3 has 15 amino acids. The CDR3 region is CASSPTSRRATGQFF. The CDR3 nucleotides read TGTGCCAGCAGCCCGACTAGCAGGAGGGCTACTGGGCAGTTCTTC. The full variable domain, with the rest looked up from reference TRBV7-9 and TRBJ2-1, is DTGVSQNPRHKITKRGQNVTFRCDPISEHNRLYWYRQTLGQGPEFLTYFQNEAQLEKSRLLSDRFSAERPKGSFSTLEIQRTEQGDSAMYLCASSPTSRRATGQFFGPGTRLTVL.

This clonotype was observed many times. The chain carries TRBV7-8 and TRBJ1-1; 9 positions agree with TRBD1. The V and J ends lost 1 base and 0 bases, in that order; junction bases with no gene match: 3. The CDR3 covers 16 residues. Germline V gives CDR1 SGHVS, CDR2 FQNEAQ. The CDR3 sequence: CASSLVDRGLNTEAFF. The CDR3 DNA follows: TGTGCCAGCAGCTTAGTAGACAGGGGGTTGAACACTGAAGCTTTCTTT.

Ten or more counts support this clonotype. The V call is TRBV20-1, the J call TRBJ1-6; D is perhaps TRBD1 (6 bases). CDR1 is DFQATT and CDR2 is SNEGSKA in the germline V gene (reference sequence). This CDR3 comprises 13 residues. The V end lost 5 bases, the J end lost 7 bases, and 12 bases lay between the germline ends. CDR3 DNA: TGCAGTGCTCCCCGGACAGTGAATTCACCCCTCCACTTT. The encoded protein is CSAPRTVNSPLHF.

V is TRBV6-2 or TRBV6-3 and J is TRBJ2-7; TRBD1 agrees at 8 bases. The CDR3 spans 14 residues. V dropped 6 bases and J dropped 9; count of bases not matched to a gene: 13. Per germline, CDR1 MNHEY and CDR2 SVGEGT. The CDR3, as DNA: TGTGCCAGCAGGACAACAGGGGGAACTGACGGGCAGTACTTC. Translating gives CASRTTGGTDGQYF.

This clonotype was detected many times. The chain has TRBV5-1 and TRBJ2-3; a possible D gene is TRBD1 (5 bases). Germline lookup yields CDR1 SGHRS and CDR2 YFSETQ. V was clipped by 4 bases and J by 2 bases, with 14 bases between them. The CDR3 is 15 amino acids. This CDR3 is CASSLVGQSTDTQYF. The DNA for the CDR3 is TGCGCCAGCAGCCTGGTAGGACAATCCACAGATACGCAGTATTTT.

This clonotype has a handful of counts. The chain employs TRBV4-3 and TRBJ1-1; D is unresolved. The CDR3 is made up of 13 amino acids. Deletions cut 0 bases from V and 7 bases from J, with 9 bases between. Germline V CDR1 and CDR2: LGHNA, YSLEER. The CDR3 bases are TGCGCCAGCAGCCAAGATATTGAAAGTGAAGCTTTCTTT. As protein: CASSQDIESEAFF.

This clonotype showed up many times. The gene calls are TRBV30 and TRBJ1-4; D unresolved. Germline CDR1 is GTSNPN and CDR2 is SVGIG (reference sequence). V lost 0 bases, J lost 7 bases, and 6 bases lay in between. The CDR3 has 12 residues. This CDR3 reads CAWSVLAEKLFF. CDR3 sequence (DNA): TGTGCCTGGAGTGTTCTTGCTGAAAAACTGTTTTTT.

CDR3 sequence: CASSRGRRIDYGYTF. The CDR3 nucleotides read TGTGCCAGCAGCCGGGGTCGGCGGATCGACTATGGCTACACCTTC. The V call is TRBV5-5, the J call TRBJ1-2; D unclear. Per the germline V gene, CDR1 is SGHKS and CDR2 is YYEKEE (reference sequence). CDR3 length: 15 amino acids. The V end lost 4 bases, the J end lost 3 bases, and 16 bases lay between the germline ends.

With respect to this clonotype: Being one base from a much bigger clone, this may be a read error. The chain has TRBV15 and TRBJ2-2; no reliable D call. The V gene lost 2 bases and the J gene lost 0 bases, with 22 bases spanning the gap. Germline loops: CDR1 LNHNV, CDR2 YYDKDF (reference sequence). The CDR3 consists of 20 residues. The CDR3 is CATSRSQLCPTATNTGELFF. The CDR3 bases are TGTGCCACCAGCAGATCCCAATTATGCCCGACGGCTACGAACACCGGGGAGCTGTTTTTT.

Only a few counts were recorded for this clonotype. The chain employs TRBV9 and TRBJ2-3, with 7 bases lining up with TRBD2. J lost 5 bases, V lost 2 bases, and 11 bases had no gene match. The germline gives CDR1 SGDLS, CDR2 YYNGEE. This CDR3 spans 16 amino acids. In DNA form, the CDR3 reads TGTGCCAGCAGCGTCACTGCTAGCGGAGAGAGAGATACGCAGTATTTT. Its protein is CASSVTASGERDTQYF. Filled out from reference TRBV9 and TRBJ2-3, the complete variable domain reads DSGVTQTPKHLITATGQRVTLRCSPRSGDLSVYWYQQSLDQGLQFLIQYYNGEERAKGNILERFSAQQFPDLHSELNLSSLELGDSALYFCASSVTASGERDTQYFGPGTRLTVL.

In regard to this clonotype: Being one base from a much bigger clone, this may be a read error. The chain is built from TRBV29-1 and TRBJ1-2, with unresolved D. Deletions cut 3 bases from V and 0 bases from J, with 8 bases between. The CDR3 length is 13 residues. Germline V gene lookup returns CDR1 SQVTM and CDR2 ANQGSEA. The CDR3 region is CSVDYGTNYGYTF. CDR3 nucleotide sequence: TGCAGCGTTGATTACGGAACTAACTATGGCTACACCTTC.

This clonotype was found many times. The chain uses TRBV5-1 and TRBJ2-7, with D tentatively TRBD2 (6 bases). V gave up 3 bases and J gave up 3 bases, with 16 bases separating them. Per germline, CDR1 SGHRS and CDR2 YFSETQ. The CDR3 is made up of 15 amino acids. CDR3 protein: CASSSDGRMVYEQYF. CDR3 nucleotide sequence: TGCGCCAGCAGCTCGGACGGGAGAATGGTCTACGAGCAGTACTTC.

This clonotype was counted a few times. This sequence may be a read error, since a much larger clone differs from it by one base. The rearrangement joins TRBV18 to TRBJ2-1; D call uncertain. There are 14 residues in the CDR3. Germline V gene sequence: CDR1 KGHSH, CDR2 LQKENI. V gave up 0 bases and J gave up 6 bases, with 9 bases separating them. The CDR3 here is CASSPPSSLNEQFF. The DNA of the CDR3 is TGTGCCAGCTCACCACCCAGCTCCCTCAATGAGCAGTTCTTC.